This T cell receptor (beta chain) comes out of a study of T cell responses to AZD1222 COVID-19 vaccine. This clone occurred once. Clones were sequenced by immunoSEQ multiplex PCR, and TCRdb holds only the in-frame ones, with some missing. Of about 150,000 clones in the sample, 89% were seen once. Germline assignment: CDR1 LNHNV and CDR2 YYDKDF (reference sequence). The CDR3 totals 12 residues. V gave up 0 bases and J gave up 1 base, with 0 bases separating them. This material consisted of peripheral blood, taken on day 0 of AZD1222 vaccination. The sequence was obtained from an adult in good health. The gene calls are TRBV15 and TRBJ1-1; D ambiguous. CDR3 sequence: CATSRENTEAFF. CDR3 sequence (DNA): TGTGCCACCAGCAGAGAGAACACTGAAGCTTTCTTT.